The 23 T cell receptor beta chains listed next were all sequenced from one sample in a study of response to subunit inactivated influenza vaccine. One entry per CDR3 protein, called by TCRdb with MiXCR from the RT-PCR reads. Of 250,000 to 350,000 distinct CDR3 sequences listed, about 20% are singletons. The sample here was PBMCs from blood, taken 21 months after vaccination. The origin of the receptors is a man aged 45-69 years who received an inactivated influenza vaccine.

The CDR3 DNA follows: TGTGCCAGCAGCTTAGCGCCGGGGGGTCAGCCCCAGCATTTT. As protein: CASSLAPGGQPQHF. The V and J genes are TRBV7-2 and TRBJ1-5, with D possibly being TRBD1 (5 bases). The germline V gene encodes CDR1 SGHTA and CDR2 FQGNSA. Trimming took 0 bases from V and 6 from J, leaving 9 bases between them. The CDR3 has 14 residues.

This sequence joins TRBV6-1 and TRBJ2-3; no clear D. Looked up from germline, CDR1 is MNHNS and CDR2 is SASEGT. Trimming took off 7 bases at V and 1 base at J, with 12 bases between the two ends. The CDR3 is made up of 14 amino acids. CDR3 sequence (DNA): TGTGCCAGCACCCGCTACCTTCGCACAGATACGCAGTATTTT. It codes for CASTRYLRTDTQYF.

The table lists this clonotype with many counts. The V gene is TRBV12-3 or TRBV12-4, the J gene TRBJ1-3, with D uncertain. CDR3 size: 13 residues. V gave up 7 bases and J gave up 0 bases, with 7 bases separating them. The CDR3 reads CASTRDSGNTIYF. DNA of the CDR3: TGTGCCAGCACCCGGGACTCTGGAAACACCATATATTTT.

This clonotype came up many times. V gene TRBV7-9 combines with J gene TRBJ1-4; maybe TRBD1 (6 bases). V lost 5 bases, J lost 5 bases, and 12 bases lay in between. CDR1 and CDR2 from the germline V gene are SEHNR and FQNEAQ (reference sequence). The CDR3 is 14 amino acids. CDR3: CASSVQGKNEKLFF. DNA for the CDR3: TGTGCCAGCAGCGTACAGGGAAAGAATGAAAAACTGTTTTTT. Variable domain in full (rest from reference TRBV7-9 and TRBJ1-4): DTGVSQNPRHKITKRGQNVTFRCDPISEHNRLYWYRQTLGQGPEFLTYFQNEAQLEKSRLLSDRFSAERPKGSFSTLEIQRTEQGDSAMYLCASSVQGKNEKLFFGSGTQLSVL.

This clonotype was counted only a few times. The chain uses TRBV13 and TRBJ1-4, with 9 bases matching TRBD1. J gave up 2 bases and V 0 bases, and 4 bases lay outside the gene matches. This CDR3 contains 17 residues. Germline V gene lookup returns CDR1 PRHDT and CDR2 FYEKMQ (reference sequence). As DNA, the CDR3 is TGTGCCAGCAGCTTAGGACAGGGGGCTGCTACTAATGAAAAACTGTTTTTT. It yields the protein CASSLGQGAATNEKLFF.

This clonotype was found a few times. The rearrangement uses TRBV12-3 or TRBV12-4 and TRBJ2-5; weak D call: TRBD2 (5 bases). The CDR3 runs 14 residues. Trimming cost V 5 bases and J 2 bases, with 12 bases left between them. The CDR3 spells CASSPSRVQETQYF. The CDR3 DNA reads as TGTGCCAGCAGTCCCTCGCGGGTTCAAGAGACCCAGTACTTC.

The rearrangement joins TRBV9 to TRBJ2-7, with TRBD1 matching 9 bases. The CDR3 extends over 13 amino acids. Germline loops: CDR1 SGDLS, CDR2 YYNGEE. V shed 3 bases and J 4 bases; nucleotides not matched to a gene: 2. The CDR3 sequence is CASSGGQGYEQYF. In DNA, the CDR3 is TGTGCCAGCAGCGGGGGACAGGGTTACGAGCAGTACTTC.

The chain employs TRBV5-1 and TRBJ2-5; 8 nucleotides align to TRBD1. J lost 3 bases, V lost 1 base, and 5 bases had no gene match. This CDR3 is 15 amino acids long. The germline CDR1 and CDR2 sequences are SGHRS and YFSETQ. The CDR3 region has the DNA TGCGCCAGCAGCTTGATGGGACAGGAAAAAGAGACCCAGTACTTC. This encodes CASSLMGQEKETQYF. Based on the CDR3 plus reference TRBV5-1 and TRBJ2-5, the full variable domain is KAGVTQTPRYLIKTRGQQVTLSCSPISGHRSVSWYQQTPGQGLQFLFEYFSETQRNKGNFPGRFSGRQFSNSRSEMNVSTLELGDSALYLCASSLMGQEKETQYFGPGTRLLVL.

This chain links TRBV18 with TRBJ2-3; TRBD1 matches at 8 bases. This CDR3 is 15 amino acids long. The V gene's germline CDR1 is KGHSH and CDR2 LQKENI. The junction had 4 bases not matched to a gene; V was cut back by 5 bases and J by 0 bases. This chain's CDR3 is CASSGTGASTDTQYF. Written as DNA, the CDR3 is TGTGCCAGCTCAGGGACAGGAGCTAGCACAGATACGCAGTATTTT.

This clonotype was seen only a few times. V is TRBV20-1 and J is TRBJ1-5; no clear D. Between the trimmed V and J ends, which lost 5 bases and 9 bases, there was a span of 14 bases. Germline values: CDR1 DFQATT, CDR2 SNEGSKA (reference sequence). This CDR3 has 12 residues. This chain's CDR3 is CSALMTARPQHF. CDR3 DNA: TGCAGTGCTTTAATGACTGCCCGGCCCCAGCATTTT.

This rearrangement joins TRBV12-3 or TRBV12-4 to TRBJ2-1; TRBD2 matches 12 bases. The CDR3 covers 16 residues. V shed 1 base and J 6 bases; nucleotides not matched to a gene: 4. Written as DNA, the CDR3 is TGTGCCAGCAGTTTAGGAACTAGCGGGGGGACCAATGAGCAGTTCTTC. This sequence encodes CASSLGTSGGTNEQFF.

This CDR3 reads CASSLAWNTGELFF. Here the CDR3 DNA reads TGTGCCAGCAGCTTAGCCTGGAACACCGGGGAGCTGTTTTTT. This chain joins TRBV11-2 and TRBJ2-2; no definite D call. The CDR3 is 14 residues long. Trimming took 1 base from V and 1 from J, leaving 4 bases between them. Germline assignment: CDR1 SGHAT and CDR2 FQNNGV. Filled out from reference TRBV11-2 and TRBJ2-2, the complete variable domain reads EAGVAQSPRYKIIEKRQSVAFWCNPISGHATLYWYQQILGQGPKLLIQFQNNGVVDDSQLPKDRFSAERLKGVDSTLKIQPAKLEDSAVYLCASSLAWNTGELFFGEGSRLTVL.

This clonotype has just one count. At one of its ends the junction is not consistent with the germline gene, which may arise from a read error. The chain uses TRBV29-1 and TRBJ1-1; D might be TRBD1 (5 bases). The CDR3 consists of 13 residues. Germline-derived CDR1 and CDR2 are SQVTM and ANQGSEA. The CDR3 spells CSVGEPMNTGAFF. The CDR3 nucleotides read TGCAGCGTGGGGGAGCCCATGAACACTGGAGCTTTCTTT.

The V call is TRBV7-2, the J call TRBJ1-5; weak D call: TRBD1 (6 bases). The CDR3 has 14 amino acids. V was clipped by 1 base and J by 6 bases, with 10 bases between them. The germline CDR1 and CDR2 sequences are SGHTA and FQGNSA. CDR3 nucleotide sequence: TGTGCCAGCAGCTTAGAGGGGGGCTTTCAGCCCCAGCATTTT. This codes for CASSLEGGFQPQHF.

A few counts support this clonotype. V usage is TRBV12-3 or TRBV12-4 and J usage is TRBJ2-5; tentatively, D is TRBD1 (6 bases). The ends were cut back, 5 bases at V and 2 bases at J, with 21 bases in the middle. This CDR3 is 17 amino acids long. The CDR3 DNA reads as TGTGCCAGCAGTAGTTCAGGGGCCGGGGACCGACAAGAGACCCAGTACTTC. It codes for CASSSSGAGDRQETQYF.

This clonotype was seen a few times. The V gene is TRBV7-9, the J gene TRBJ1-3; 7 positions agree with TRBD1. Germline V gene data show CDR1 as SEHNR and CDR2 as FQNEAQ (reference sequence). There are 17 residues in the CDR3. Losses at the gene ends were 0 bases for V and 4 bases for J; bases not matched to a gene: 9. The CDR3, as DNA: TGTGCCAGCAGCTTAGCGCTTCTGACAGGGTTCGGAAACACCATATATTTT. Translation gives CASSLALLTGFGNTIYF.

In its sample, this clonotype was seen a few times. CDR3 DNA: TGCGCCAGCAGCCAACCCCCGCGGGGGGGGCGGGCCACTGAAGCTTTCTTT. Protein: CASSQPPRGGRATEAFF. The chain carries TRBV4-3 and TRBJ1-1; a possible D gene is TRBD1 (6 bases). This CDR3 is 17 amino acids long. In germline, CDR1 is LGHNA, CDR2 YSLEER. With 2 bases removed from V and 4 bases from J, the gap between germline ends came to 20 bases.

This clonotype was counted between two and nine times. The rearrangement links TRBV10-3 to TRBJ1-5, with 11 bases aligning to TRBD1. The V gene end was trimmed by 10 bases and the J gene end by 4 bases; junction bases not matched to a gene: 15. Germline CDR1 ENHRY, CDR2 SYGVKD. This CDR3 comprises 17 residues. DNA of the CDR3: TGTGCCACCAAGGCGTGGGGGGGACAGGGGGAGAATCAGCCCCAGCATTTT. Translated: CATKAWGGQGENQPQHF.

The chain joins TRBV7-8 to TRBJ2-2, with 10 positions matching TRBD1. The ends lost 5 bases at V and 5 bases at J; junction bases unmatched: 5. Germline CDR1 reads SGHVS; CDR2 reads FQNEAQ. CDR3 length: 15 residues. Here the CDR3 DNA reads TGTGCCAGCAGCCCCGGGACAGGGGCTACCGGGGAGCTGTTTTTT. The encoded protein is CASSPGTGATGELFF.

CDR3 nucleotides: TGTGCCAGCGTTTCTCGTTTCTCGGCAAACCAGAACTATGGCTACACCTTC. Amino acids: CASVSRFSANQNYGYTF. This chain joins TRBV13 and TRBJ1-2, with unresolved D. The CDR3 spans 17 residues. The V end lost 8 bases, the J end lost 2 bases, and 24 bases lay between the germline ends. CDR1 is PRHDT, CDR2 FYEKMQ, per germline (reference sequence).

This clonotype was counted at least ten times. This chain links TRBV6-5 with TRBJ1-1; 7 bases fit TRBD1. Losses at the gene ends were 8 bases for V and 0 bases for J; bases not matched to a gene: 0. The CDR3 has 12 residues. CDR1 MNHEY and CDR2 SVGAGI come from the germline V gene. The CDR3 region has the DNA TGTGCCAGCCAGGGGGTGAACACTGAAGCTTTCTTT. Residues: CASQGVNTEAFF.

The rearrangement uses TRBV4-3 and TRBJ2-5, with TRBD2 matching 9 bases. The germline V gene has CDR1 LGHNA and CDR2 YSLEER. Unmatched junction bases numbered 6, after V lost 1 base and J lost 0 bases. The CDR3 is made up of 17 amino acids. DNA for the CDR3: TGCGCCAGCAGCCAAGGGCTTCTAGCGGGACACCAAGAGACCCAGTACTTC. It is translated as CASSQGLLAGHQETQYF.

This rearrangement joins TRBV11-2 to TRBJ2-1; the D is unclear. This CDR3 spans 15 amino acids. Germline values: CDR1 SGHAT, CDR2 FQNNGV. The V end lost 0 bases, the J end lost 0 bases, and 6 bases lay between the germline ends. The CDR3 region has the DNA TGTGCCAGCAGCTTAGAGGGAAACTCCTACAATGAGCAGTTCTTC. Residues: CASSLEGNSYNEQFF.